Listed below are T cell receptor beta chains from one sample, sequenced in a study of CD8+ T cells in alopecia areata. Sequencing used immunoSEQ multiplex PCR; TCRdb keeps in-frame clones, though not all of them. The sample contains around 100,000 clones, around 50% of which appear only once. The sample consisted of CD4+ T cells sorted from blood. These receptors were obtained from a human donor in good health. Both conserved end residues are part of each CDR3. The order of the fields is V gene, CDR3 protein.

v_call: TRBV30
cdr3_aa: CACQGSGANVLTF

v_call: TRBV29-1
cdr3_aa: CSVGDRVKETQYF

v_call: TRBV4-2
cdr3_aa: CASSQGQGPDTQYF

v_call: TRBV28
cdr3_aa: CASRIRGDPTEAFF

v_call: TRBV12-2
cdr3_aa: CASRLVLQGKAMNTEAFF

v_call: TRBV20-1
cdr3_aa: CSAPRGSEQYF

v_call: TRBV5-6
cdr3_aa: CASSSPTGTNTEAFF

v_call: TRBV23-1
cdr3_aa: CASSQSAFNGNTEAFF

v_call: TRBV10-3
cdr3_aa: CAIRGVLNTEAFF

v_call: TRBV29-1
cdr3_aa: CSVVGTASYEQYF

v_call: TRBV29-1
cdr3_aa: CSVAYNEQFF

v_call: TRBV30
cdr3_aa: CAWKRNPSTDTQYF

v_call: TRBV15
cdr3_aa: CATSREYPSGHRSSTDTQYF

v_call: TRBV28
cdr3_aa: CASSPHGPYEQYF

v_call: TRBV11-2
cdr3_aa: CASSPVRGRSTGELFF

v_call: TRBV10-3
cdr3_aa: CAIKHGYTF

v_call: TRBV1
cdr3_aa: CTSRKGGNQPQHF

v_call: TRBV28
cdr3_aa: CASRAWGYSGANVLTF

v_call: TRBV6-5
cdr3_aa: CASSSYVYTF

v_call: TRBV5-1
cdr3_aa: CASSLSEGTEAFF

v_call: TRBV7-2
cdr3_aa: CASSSQNSNYGYTF

v_call: TRBV11-2
cdr3_aa: CASSLAHRGRPGNTIYF

v_call: TRBV7-3
cdr3_aa: CASSLSRGETQYF

v_call: TRBV30
cdr3_aa: CAWSGGLAKNIQYF

v_call: TRBV2
cdr3_aa: CASSPGLDTQYF

v_call: TRBV28
cdr3_aa: CASSEAAAGHYGYTF